A single sample is the source of the 14 T cell receptor beta chains below, sequenced in a study of T cells in Graves' hyperthyroidism and ophthalmopathy. TCR beta CDR3 regions were amplified from RNA transcripts. A first-round RT-PCR of the TCR CDR3 used the HTBI primer set. TCRdb reprocessed the multiplex PCR reads via MiXCR and lists one record per CDR3 protein. In the table there are under 300,000 distinct CDR3 sequences, roughly 14% of which are singletons. The sequenced sample was blood. These TCRs come from a woman between 40 and 50 years old with Graves' hyperthyroidism that later progressed to Graves' ophthalmopathy.

This clonotype was seen only a few times. J is TRBJ2-1 and V is TRBV20-1, with D unclear. CDR1 and CDR2 (germline): DFQATT, SNEGSKA (reference sequence). This CDR3 comprises 12 residues. Between the trimmed V and J ends, which lost 1 base and 3 bases, there was a span of 4 bases. CDR3 residues: CSARGNYNEQFF. The CDR3 DNA reads TGCAGTGCTAGAGGGAACTACAATGAGCAGTTCTTC.

The V and J genes are TRBV20-1 and TRBJ2-7, with D possibly matching TRBD2 (6 bases). The CDR3 spans 15 residues. Germline CDR1 and CDR2: DFQATT and SNEGSKA (reference sequence). Trimming took 2 bases from V and 3 from J, leaving 17 bases between them. The CDR3 DNA follows: TGCAGTGCTAGAAAATTAAAAGCGGGTGTCTACGAGCAGTACTTC. This translates into CSARKLKAGVYEQYF.

Worth noting for this clonotype: A much larger clone lies a single base off, so this may be a read error. This rearrangement joins TRBV6-1 to TRBJ2-2; 7 nucleotides agree with TRBD1. This CDR3 contains 15 residues. The V gene's germline CDR1 is MNHNS and CDR2 SASEGT. As DNA, the CDR3 is TGTTCCAGCAGTGTTAGCACAGGGGAGACCGGGGAGCTGTTTTTT. Protein product: CSSSVSTGETGELFF.

This clonotype was seen many times. The chain's CDR3 is CASRKRGDTEAFF. The CDR3 DNA sequence: TGCGCCAGCAGAAAAAGGGGGGACACTGAAGCTTTCTTT. The V and J genes are TRBV10-1 and TRBJ1-1; D is perhaps TRBD1 (6 bases). V was clipped by 6 bases and J by 3 bases, with 11 bases between them. CDR1 WNHNN and CDR2 SYGVQD come from the germline V gene (reference sequence). This CDR3 has 13 amino acids.

The chain joins TRBV10-2 to TRBJ2-7; 9 bases map to TRBD1. Looked up from germline, CDR1 is WSHSY and CDR2 is SAAADI. Trimming removed 2 bases from V and 2 bases from J; junction bases left unmatched: 10. This CDR3 contains 17 residues. DNA for the CDR3: TGCGCCAGCAGTGAGACCAGACAGGGGGGGTTCACCTACGAGCAGTACTTC. Its translation: CASSETRQGGFTYEQYF.

This clonotype was recorded many times. The genes are TRBV12-3 or TRBV12-4 and TRBJ2-7, with TRBD2 identical over 14 bases. J lost 6 bases, V lost 3 bases, and 1 base had no gene match. The CDR3 loop spans 14 amino acids. The chain's CDR3 is CASSFGLAGGEQYF. Here the CDR3 DNA reads TGTGCCAGCAGTTTCGGACTAGCGGGAGGCGAGCAGTACTTC.

This clonotype has a count of ten or more. The chain carries TRBV7-2 and TRBJ1-1; possibly TRBD1 for D (6 bases). The V and J ends lost 1 base and 2 bases respectively, with 11 bases between them. CDR1 and CDR2 (germline): SGHTA, FQGNSA. CDR3 length: 15 amino acids. In DNA, the CDR3 is TGTGCCAGCAGCTTAGAGACAGGACAAAACACTGAAGCTTTCTTT. It yields the protein CASSLETGQNTEAFF.

In this sample, this clonotype turned up many times. The J gene is TRBJ2-1, the V gene TRBV3-1; D not resolved. This CDR3 is built from 11 residues. CDR1 and CDR2 (germline): LGHDT, YNNKEL (reference sequence). The V end lost 4 bases, the J end lost 9 bases, and 7 bases lay between the germline ends. In nucleotides, the CDR3 is TGTGCCAGCAGCCTGTTTGGTGAGCAGTTCTTC. This gives the protein CASSLFGEQFF.

This clonotype was seen many times. The gene calls are TRBV5-6 and TRBJ2-3; unclear D gene. Germline values: CDR1 SGHDT, CDR2 YYEEEE. V lost 4 bases and J lost 1, with 13 bases in between. This CDR3 contains 15 residues. The CDR3 DNA sequence: TGTGCCAGCAGCAGGAGTCCGTTGGGCACAGATACGCAGTATTTT. Translating it yields CASSRSPLGTDTQYF.

This clonotype was picked up many times. This chain links TRBV30 with TRBJ1-6; perhaps TRBD1 as D (5 bases). The CDR3 extends over 13 amino acids. CDR1 is GTSNPN, CDR2 SVGIG, per germline (reference sequence). Trimming pared 2 bases from V and 12 bases from J, leaving 14 bases between. The CDR3 region has the DNA TGTGCCTGGAGTTTGGGGGTGGGCCGACCCCTCCACTTT. Its translation is CAWSLGVGRPLHF.

This clonotype was found many times. This chain connects TRBV14 to TRBJ2-1; TRBD2 matches at 9 bases. Looked up from germline, CDR1 is SGHDN and CDR2 is FVKESK. CDR3 length equals 16 residues. J gave up 5 bases and V 3 bases, and 8 bases lay outside the gene matches. The DNA of the CDR3 is TGTGCCAGCAGCCATATAGCGGGGGCAATCCACAATGAGCAGTTCTTC. Protein sequence: CASSHIAGAIHNEQFF.

This clonotype was counted ten times or more. The V and J genes are TRBV28 and TRBJ1-5; weak D call: TRBD1 (5 bases). Germline V CDR1 and CDR2: MDHEN, SYDVKM. The CDR3 covers 14 residues. V was clipped by 6 bases and J by 2 bases, with 11 bases between them. The CDR3 nucleotides are TGTGCCAGCAGCGGGGCTTGGGGCAATCAGCCCCAGCATTTT. Translated, it gives CASSGAWGNQPQHF.

This clonotype has at least ten counts. The gene calls are TRBV6-6 and TRBJ1-1; D unresolved. Trimming removed 2 bases from V and 1 base from J, with 5 bases in between. CDR1 and CDR2 from the germline V gene are MNHNY and SVGAGI (reference sequence). CDR3 length equals 13 residues. This CDR3 reads CASSYGENTEAFF. Here the CDR3 DNA reads TGTGCCAGCAGTTACGGGGAGAACACTGAAGCTTTCTTT.

This clonotype was recorded at least ten times. The chain uses TRBV20-1 and TRBJ2-1, with D hard to call. CDR1 DFQATT and CDR2 SNEGSKA come from the germline V gene (reference sequence). V shed 0 bases and J shed 6 bases, with 0 bases lying between them. The CDR3 spans 10 residues. For the CDR3, the DNA is TGCAGTGCTAGAGACAATGAGCAGTTCTTC. It encodes CSARDNEQFF.